Shown below are 25 T cell receptor beta chains from a single sample sequenced in a study of early T cells in non-severe SARS-CoV-2 infection. A single record per CDR3 protein comes from TCRdb applying MiXCR to the 5' RACE reads. The sample holds tens of thousands of distinct CDR3 sequences, 12% seen once. Sequencing was carried out using whole blood. The origin of the receptors is an adult who was a healthcare worker with PCR-confirmed SARS-CoV-2 infection or an uninfected control (not recorded which).

This clonotype was observed many times. V usage is TRBV5-1 and J usage is TRBJ1-1; TRBD1 might be the D (5 bases). The CDR3 is 14 residues long. Deletions cut 2 bases from V and 4 bases from J, with 12 bases between. Germline assignment: CDR1 SGHRS and CDR2 YFSETQ. In DNA form, the CDR3 reads TGCGCCAGCAGCTTCCAGGGTTTGGGCACTGAAGCTTTCTTT. Residues: CASSFQGLGTEAFF.

The CDR3 bases are TGTGCCATCAGTGGACAGGTCGTGTATGGCTACACCTTC. Translated, it gives CAISGQVVYGYTF. J is TRBJ1-2 and V is TRBV10-3, with D perhaps matching TRBD1 (6 bases). CDR1 ENHRY and CDR2 SYGVKD come from the germline V gene. The CDR3 contains 13 residues. Deletions cut 4 bases from V and 5 bases from J, with 11 bases between.

There are many counts of this clonotype. V usage is TRBV10-2 and J usage is TRBJ1-5; D uncertain. CDR1 and CDR2 from the germline V gene are WSHSY and SAAADI. Trimming removed 0 bases from V and 2 bases from J, with 8 bases in between. The CDR3 totals 15 residues. CDR3: CASSESWVGNQPQHF. CDR3 nucleotide sequence: TGCGCCAGCAGTGAGTCGTGGGTGGGCAATCAGCCCCAGCATTTT.

This clonotype occurred many times. The chain recombines TRBV5-4 with TRBJ2-2; D may be TRBD2 (6 bases). The ends were cut back, 4 bases at V and 6 bases at J, with 7 bases in the middle. Germline CDR1 reads SGHNT; CDR2 reads YYREEE (reference sequence). CDR3 length: 12 residues. The CDR3 reads CASSGGAGELFF. The DNA for the CDR3 is TGTGCCAGCAGCGGAGGGGCCGGGGAGCTGTTTTTT.

This clonotype was detected a few times. This rearrangement joins TRBV30 to TRBJ2-3, with D perhaps matching TRBD1 (7 bases). This CDR3 contains 12 residues. Per germline, CDR1 GTSNPN and CDR2 SVGIG (reference sequence). The ends were cut back, 4 bases at V and 6 bases at J, with 11 bases in the middle. CDR3 sequence reads: CAWTAGGDTQYF. CDR3 DNA: TGTGCCTGGACCGCAGGGGGGGATACGCAGTATTTT.

J is TRBJ2-3 and V is TRBV7-9; no definite D call. CDR1 and CDR2 (germline): SEHNR, FQNEAQ (reference sequence). The CDR3 spans 13 residues. Trimming removed 3 bases from V and 4 bases from J, with 8 bases in between. The CDR3 DNA reads TGTGCCAGCAGCTTGCAGTCGCCAGATACGCAGTATTTT. As protein: CASSLQSPDTQYF.

This clonotype has a handful of counts. The rearrangement joins TRBV2 to TRBJ2-1; 7 bases align to TRBD2. The V gene end was trimmed by 7 bases and the J gene end by 4 bases; junction bases not matched to a gene: 10. This CDR3 spans 15 amino acids. In germline, CDR1 is SNHLY, CDR2 FYNNEI. The CDR3 DNA sequence: TGTGCCAGCACCGGACTAGTCGGTCCATACAATGAGCAGTTCTTC. Protein sequence: CASTGLVGPYNEQFF.

J is TRBJ2-7 and V is TRBV30, with D hard to call. Germline V lookup: CDR1 GTSNPN, CDR2 SVGIG (reference sequence). The CDR3 runs to 16 residues. V was trimmed by 5 bases and J by 2 bases, leaving 22 bases between them. This CDR3 reads CAWGIAGRLQTYEQYF. CDR3 in DNA: TGTGCCTGGGGTATTGCCGGACGTTTACAAACCTACGAGCAGTACTTC.

For the CDR3, the DNA is TGTGCCAGCAGTCCCCCCCCTGGGACTAACAATGAGCAGTTCTTC. It translates to CASSPPPGTNNEQFF. V and J are TRBV27 and TRBJ2-1; 7 nucleotides match TRBD2. Germline V gene data show CDR1 as MNHEY and CDR2 as SMNVEV (reference sequence). With 5 bases clipped from V and 5 bases from J, the junction kept 9 bases outside the gene matches. The CDR3 is made up of 15 amino acids.

The chain employs TRBV14 and TRBJ1-4; D gene ambiguous. The CDR3 contains 17 residues. V dropped 2 bases and J dropped 0 bases, with 13 bases sitting between them. Germline V gene data show CDR1 as SGHDN and CDR2 as FVKESK. Written as DNA, the CDR3 is TGTGCCAGCAGCCAACCCCGCTCGGGGACAACTAATGAAAAACTGTTTTTT. As protein: CASSQPRSGTTNEKLFF.

This clonotype came up a few times. The chain combines TRBV6-2 or TRBV6-3 with TRBJ1-5; D perhaps matches TRBD1 (5 bases). Germline assignment: CDR1 MNHEY and CDR2 SVGEGT. V was pared by 5 bases and J by 2 bases, with 10 bases between. CDR3 length: 14 residues. CDR3 nucleotide sequence: TGTGCCAGCAGTCCGATGGGGGGCAATCAGCCCCAGCATTTT. Protein sequence: CASSPMGGNQPQHF.

This clonotype turned up a few times. The chain's CDR3 is CASTSPRLVAEQFF. The CDR3 DNA reads TGTGCCAGCACCTCCCCGAGACTAGTTGCTGAGCAGTTCTTC. The chain has TRBV12-3 or TRBV12-4 and TRBJ2-1; the D gene is possibly TRBD2 (6 bases). Trimming shortened V by 7 bases and J by 9 bases, and 19 bases separated the two germline ends. This CDR3 contains 14 residues.

This clonotype was detected a few times. The J gene is TRBJ1-1, the V gene TRBV12-3 or TRBV12-4, with D uncertain. CDR3 length equals 14 residues. The ends were cut back, 1 base at V and 7 bases at J, with 13 bases in the middle. The CDR3 loop reads CASSLDWSVVEAFF. The DNA of the CDR3 is TGTGCCAGCAGTTTAGATTGGTCGGTCGTTGAAGCTTTCTTT.

This clonotype came up a few times. The chain has TRBV7-9 and TRBJ2-3; maybe TRBD2 (6 bases). This CDR3 region has 15 residues. Germline V gene data show CDR1 as SEHNR and CDR2 as FQNEAQ (reference sequence). Deletions cut 2 bases from V and 3 bases from J, with 12 bases between. This CDR3 is CASSLWRGLTDTQYF. The CDR3 nucleotides read TGTGCCAGCAGCTTATGGCGGGGCCTTACAGATACGCAGTATTTT.

This clonotype was seen repeatedly, ten times or more. The chain combines TRBV13 with TRBJ2-1; D ambiguous. The germline V and J ends were trimmed by 5 bases and 12 bases, with 17 bases remaining between them. The germline CDR1 and CDR2 sequences are PRHDT and FYEKMQ (reference sequence). This CDR3 has 13 residues. This CDR3 is CASSPPRSPGQFF. The CDR3 coding sequence is TGTGCCAGCAGCCCACCCCGGTCCCCCGGGCAGTTCTTC. The variable domain in full, with the rest retrieved from reference TRBV13 and TRBJ2-1, is AAGVIQSPRHLIKEKRETATLKCYPIPRHDTVYWYQQGPGQDPQFLISFYEKMQSDKGSIPDRFSAQQFSDYHSELNMSSLELGDSALYFCASSPPRSPGQFFGPGTRLTVL.

This clonotype has at least ten counts. The chain recombines TRBV4-2 with TRBJ2-3; 11 bases agree with TRBD1. With V trimmed by 0 bases and J by 3 bases, 8 bases remained unmatched. Germline V CDR1 and CDR2: LGHNA, YNFKEQ. The CDR3 is 18 residues long. CDR3 bases: TGTGCCAGCAGCCAAGATTACTATGGGACAGGGGGTACAGATACGCAGTATTTT. It codes for CASSQDYYGTGGTDTQYF.

The chain is built from TRBV30 and TRBJ2-7; TRBD1 or TRBD2 may be the D gene (5 bases each). Trimming left V 3 bases short and J 2 bases short, with 11 bases between. CDR3 length: 13 amino acids. Germline-derived CDR1 and CDR2 are GTSNPN and SVGIG (reference sequence). CDR3 in DNA: TGTGCCTGGAGGATCAGGGACCCCTACGAGCAGTACTTC. Protein: CAWRIRDPYEQYF.

This clonotype was seen ten or more times. CDR3 region: CSVEINTQYF. Written as DNA, the CDR3 is TGCAGCGTTGAAATCAATACGCAGTATTTT. The rearrangement links TRBV29-1 to TRBJ2-3; D call uncertain. Germline-derived CDR1 and CDR2 are SQVTM and ANQGSEA. The V gene lost 2 bases and the J gene lost 7 bases, with 4 bases spanning the gap. The CDR3 totals 10 residues.

CDR3 bases: TGTGCCAGCAGTTACGGGGGGACTAACTATGGCTACACCTTC. The encoded protein is CASSYGGTNYGYTF. The V call is TRBV6-5, the J call TRBJ1-2, with a possible D match to TRBD1 (5 bases). There are 14 residues in the CDR3. The ends were cut back, 2 bases at V and 0 bases at J, with 7 bases in the middle. Germline lookup yields CDR1 MNHEY and CDR2 SVGAGI.

V usage is TRBV6-2 or TRBV6-3 and J usage is TRBJ1-1; no clear D. The CDR3 loop spans 13 amino acids. V gave up 7 bases and J gave up 7 bases, with 16 bases separating them. CDR1 and CDR2 from the germline V gene are MNHEY and SVGEGT. CDR3 nucleotide sequence: TGTGCCAGCATCCCGGTCCCTGCAGGTGAAGCTTTCTTT. Translated: CASIPVPAGEAFF.

This clonotype appeared a few times. J is TRBJ1-1 and V is TRBV29-1; D unresolved. Germline CDR1 reads SQVTM; CDR2 reads ANQGSEA. Trimming shortened V by 3 bases and J by 10 bases, and 12 bases separated the two germline ends. The CDR3 consists of 11 residues. Written as DNA, the CDR3 is TGCAGCGTTGAGCCACCCGTCGGAGCTTTCTTT. The encoded protein is CSVEPPVGAFF.

This clonotype appeared a few times. V and J are TRBV20-1 and TRBJ2-7, with D possibly being TRBD1 (6 bases). The germline V and J ends were trimmed by 0 bases and 5 bases, with 17 bases remaining between them. CDR3 length: 15 amino acids. Germline CDR1 DFQATT, CDR2 SNEGSKA (reference sequence). CDR3 residues: CSARDLRAGVHEQYF. Here the CDR3 DNA reads TGCAGTGCTAGAGATCTACGGGCAGGGGTCCACGAGCAGTACTTC.

This clonotype has just a few counts. J is TRBJ2-1 and V is TRBV3-1; the match to TRBD1 covers 7 bases. V was clipped by 3 bases and J by 0 bases; unmatched bases: 8. Germline CDR1 and CDR2: LGHDT and YNNKEL (reference sequence). The CDR3 is made up of 17 amino acids. The CDR3 loop reads CASSQDRTSSSYNEQFF. For the CDR3, the DNA is TGTGCCAGCAGCCAGGACAGGACCTCTAGCTCCTACAATGAGCAGTTCTTC.

This clonotype was detected many times. The rearrangement uses TRBV7-8 and TRBJ2-2; 10 nucleotides match TRBD1. CDR1 is SGHVS and CDR2 is FQNEAQ in the germline V gene. The junction had 5 bases not matched to a gene; V was cut back by 5 bases and J by 5 bases. The CDR3 sequence is 15 residues long. Written as DNA, the CDR3 is TGTGCCAGCAGCCCCCGGGACAGGGGTACCGGGGAGCTGTTTTTT. Its translation: CASSPRDRGTGELFF. Full variable domain (rest looked up from reference TRBV7-8 and TRBJ2-2): GAGVSQSPRYKVAKRGQDVALRCDPISGHVSLFWYQQALGQGPEFLTYFQNEAQLDKSGLPSDRFFAERPEGSVSTLKIQRTQQEDSAVYLCASSPRDRGTGELFFGEGSRLTVL.

In this sample, this clonotype turned up many times. The rearrangement links TRBV4-3 to TRBJ2-5; 11 nucleotides match TRBD1. With V trimmed by 4 bases and J by 5 bases, 9 bases remained unmatched. This CDR3 spans 16 amino acids. Per the germline V gene, CDR1 is LGHNA and CDR2 is YSLEER. The CDR3 DNA reads TGCGCCAGCAGCCCGCTGCGGACAGGGGGCGGTGAGACCCAGTACTTC. It encodes CASSPLRTGGGETQYF.